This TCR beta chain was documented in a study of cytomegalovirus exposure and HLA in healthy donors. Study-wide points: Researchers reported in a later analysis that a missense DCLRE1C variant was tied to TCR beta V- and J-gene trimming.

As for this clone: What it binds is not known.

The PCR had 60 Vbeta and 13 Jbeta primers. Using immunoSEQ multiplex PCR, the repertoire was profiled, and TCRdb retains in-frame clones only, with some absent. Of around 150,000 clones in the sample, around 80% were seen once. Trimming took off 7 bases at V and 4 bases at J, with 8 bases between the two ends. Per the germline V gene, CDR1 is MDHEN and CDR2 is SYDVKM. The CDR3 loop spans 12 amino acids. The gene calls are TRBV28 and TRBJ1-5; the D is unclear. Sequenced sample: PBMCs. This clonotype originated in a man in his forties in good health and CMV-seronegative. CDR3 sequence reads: CASKRGNQPQHF. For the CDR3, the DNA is TGTGCCAGCAAGAGAGGGAATCAGCCCCAGCATTTT. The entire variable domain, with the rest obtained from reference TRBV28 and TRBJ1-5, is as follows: DVKVTQSSRYLVKRTGEKVFLECVQDMDHENMFWYRQDPGLGLRLIYFSYDVKMKEKGDIPEGYSVSREKKERFSLILESASTNQTSMYLCASKRGNQPQHFGDGTRLSIL.